The T cell receptor beta chain described here comes from a study of type 1 and type 2 diabetes patients (dated by TCRdb to about 2016). Study-wide context: The cohort comprised nine type 1 diabetes patients, a few type 2 diabetes patients and six or seven nondiabetic controls recruited in China. Paired-end sequencing of TCRbeta libraries was performed on Illumina HiSeq 2000 or MiSeq instruments. Type 2 diabetes patients served as a disease comparison group for the type 1 diabetes patients. The study used high-throughput sequencing to profile TCRbeta repertoires and compare individuals with type 1 diabetes, type 2 diabetes and no diabetes. Across the study, CD4+ and CD8+ T cells were positively selected from PBMCs using CD4 or CD8 MicroBeads on MACS columns. Similar V gene usage was observed when roughly 20-cycle and approximately 26-cycle amplification were compared, suggesting similar primer efficiencies and random PCR bias. A total of over 15,000,000 paired-end reads were generated across the whole study. What the authors observed across the whole study: Few highly-expanded CD4+ clones, median one, were found in type 2 diabetes patients, accounting for a median roughly 4.2% of reads. High diversity was shown by type 2 diabetes repertoires, and the diversity was significantly greater than that of type 1 diabetes repertoires in both CD4+ and CD8+ T cells. Type 2 diabetes and control samples had highly correlated V and J gene usage patterns, with an average between-sample correlation of roughly 0.97. Only a limited number of T2D and control samples were sequenced, so some T1D-only HECs might also appear in more T2D or control samples. The study groups were not matched for age and gender, which could possibly have biased interpretation.

Every diabetic patient fulfilled standard classification criteria for type 1 or type 2 diabetes, and glucose and C-peptide were measured using WHO-recommended methods. Exclusion applied to any donor with other autoimmune diseases or infections within the previous four weeks. Roughly 9.8 milliliters of peripheral blood were collected from each participant. LymphoPrep density separation was used to isolate PBMCs. The run used an Illumina MiSeq. TCRbeta CDR3 amplification used genomic DNA from the sorted T cell subsets as template. Multiplex PCR with 30 forward and 13 reverse primers amplified the TCRbeta CDR3 region. PCR products were purified with AMPure XP beads, then indices and adaptors were added in a second approximately 27-cycle PCR. Libraries were gel-purified using the QIAquick Gel Extraction Kit before sequencing. Concerning the study's data processing: Paired-end reads were merged using FLASH and were aligned with IgBLAST to IMGT V, D and J germline references. Reads with less than 70% alignment identity to germline references were removed, leaving roughly 11,000,000 reads across the study. IMGT definitions were followed to assign CDR3 boundaries, reading frame and productivity. Highly-expanded clones were defined as clones at or above 1% of reads, and diversity was measured by normalized Shannon entropy. Unpaired two-tailed t-tests were used to test for differences in Shannon entropy between groups. The raw public reads went through TCRdb reprocessing: fastp at Q25, MiXCR clone calling, in-frame beta chains kept. For every CDR3 protein sequence, its rows merge into one entry that carries the most common genes and DNA. These V and J calls originate from TCRdb's pipeline instead of the authors' own analysis. The sample includes under 300,000 distinct CDR3 sequences, with more than 45% observed a single time. Roughly 15% of the sample rests with the top ten.

The CDR3 spans 13 residues, from the cysteine through the phenylalanine. Only CDR3 DNA remains: 39 bases, in frame from the first base. As encoded in the germline V gene, CDR1 is ENHRY while CDR2 is SYGVKD. Comment on this clonotype: Its antigen specificity is not known. The junction departs from the called germline gene at one end, perhaps through a read error.

The sample taken for sequencing was peripheral blood mononuclear cells (PBMCs). The rearrangement joined TRBV10-3 to TRBJ1-2, with 7 middle bases fitting TRBD1. This TCR came from a man aged 18 to 29 with type 2 diabetes. The sequenced DNA: TGTGCCAGCAGTGGACAGGCTGACTATGGCTACACCTTC. The translation is CASSGQADYGYTF.